This T cell receptor beta chain was recovered during a study of beta chain features in type 1 diabetes. Study as a whole: Examination spanned around 110 million sorted cells from all samples. Whole-study results and caveats: TCRB CDR3s from Type 1 diabetes patients were moderately but significantly shorter in all four CD4+ subsets.

Looked up from germline, CDR1 is ENHRY and CDR2 is SYGVKD. Trimming took 6 bases from V and 5 from J, leaving 8 bases between them. CDR3 length: 11 amino acids. This clone was detected only a few times. The antigen is undetermined. The investigators reverse transcribed all of the isolated RNA, so they sequenced expressed TCRB transcripts. Sequencing was performed with immunoSEQ multiplex PCR; in TCRdb, only in-frame clones are kept and a portion is missing. The profile covers some 300,000 clones, with around 7.3% appearing a single time and roughly 0.94% taken by the ten largest. Sequences were obtained from central memory CD4+ T cells from blood. The chain is built from TRBV10-3 and TRBJ2-7; either TRBD1 or TRBD2 may supply D (5 bases each). This receptor was taken from a woman between 18 and 29 years old in good health. The CDR3 coding sequence is TGTGCCATCAGCCAGGGAGACGAGCAGTACTTC. Protein sequence: CAISQGDEQYF.